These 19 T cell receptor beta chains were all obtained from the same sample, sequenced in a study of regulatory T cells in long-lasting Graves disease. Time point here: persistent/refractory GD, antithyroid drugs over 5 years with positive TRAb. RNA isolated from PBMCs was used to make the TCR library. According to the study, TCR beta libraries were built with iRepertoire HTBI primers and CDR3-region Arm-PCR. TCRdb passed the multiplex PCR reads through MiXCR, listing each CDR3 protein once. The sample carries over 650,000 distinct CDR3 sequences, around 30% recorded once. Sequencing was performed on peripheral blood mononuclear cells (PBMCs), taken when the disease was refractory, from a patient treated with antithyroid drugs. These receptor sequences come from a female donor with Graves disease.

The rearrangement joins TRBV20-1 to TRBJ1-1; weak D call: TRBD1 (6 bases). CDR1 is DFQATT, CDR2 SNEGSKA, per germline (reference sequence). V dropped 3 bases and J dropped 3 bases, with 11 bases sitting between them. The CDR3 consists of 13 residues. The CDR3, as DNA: TGCAGTGCTAGGGAAGGGGGGCACACTGAAGCTTTCTTT. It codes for CSAREGGHTEAFF.

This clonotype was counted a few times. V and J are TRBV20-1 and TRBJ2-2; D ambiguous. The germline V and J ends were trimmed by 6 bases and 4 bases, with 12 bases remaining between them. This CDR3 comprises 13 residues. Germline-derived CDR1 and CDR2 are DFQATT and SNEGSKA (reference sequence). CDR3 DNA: TGCAGTGCCACCCTAACAGTCACCGGGGAGCTGTTTTTT. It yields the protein CSATLTVTGELFF.

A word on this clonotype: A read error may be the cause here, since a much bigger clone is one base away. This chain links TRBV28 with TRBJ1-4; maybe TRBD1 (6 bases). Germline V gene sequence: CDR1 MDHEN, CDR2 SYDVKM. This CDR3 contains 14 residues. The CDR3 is CTSSTGTTNEKLFF. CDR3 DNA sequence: TGTACCAGCAGTACAGGGACGACTAATGAAAAACTGTTTTTT. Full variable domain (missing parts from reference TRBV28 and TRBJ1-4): DVKVTQSSRYLVKRTGEKVFLECVQDMDHENMFWYRQDPGLGLRLIYFSYDVKMKEKGDIPEGYSVSREKKERFSLILESASTNQTSMYLCTSSTGTTNEKLFFGSGTQLSVL.

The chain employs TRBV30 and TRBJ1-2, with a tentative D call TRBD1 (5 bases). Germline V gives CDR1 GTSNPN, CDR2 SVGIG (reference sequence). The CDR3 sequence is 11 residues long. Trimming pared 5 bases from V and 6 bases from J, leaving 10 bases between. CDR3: CAWDPGDGYTF. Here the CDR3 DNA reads TGTGCCTGGGACCCGGGGGATGGCTACACCTTC.

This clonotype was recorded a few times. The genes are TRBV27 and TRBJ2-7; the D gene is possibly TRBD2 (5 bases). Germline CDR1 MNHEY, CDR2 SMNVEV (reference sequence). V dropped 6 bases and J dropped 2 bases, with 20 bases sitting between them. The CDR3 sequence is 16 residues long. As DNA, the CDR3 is TGTGCCAGCAGCTCCGTGGAGGCGGGCCTAACCTACGAGCAGTACTTC. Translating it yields CASSSVEAGLTYEQYF.

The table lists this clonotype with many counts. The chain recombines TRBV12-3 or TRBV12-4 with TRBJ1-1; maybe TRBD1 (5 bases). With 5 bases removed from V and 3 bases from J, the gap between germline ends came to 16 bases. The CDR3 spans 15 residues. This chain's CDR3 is CASSPNWGRDTEAFF. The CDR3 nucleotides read TGTGCCAGCAGTCCTAACTGGGGGAGGGACACTGAAGCTTTCTTT.

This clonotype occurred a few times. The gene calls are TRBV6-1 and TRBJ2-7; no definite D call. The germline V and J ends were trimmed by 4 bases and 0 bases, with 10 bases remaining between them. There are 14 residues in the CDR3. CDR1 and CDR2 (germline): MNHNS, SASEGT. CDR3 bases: TGTGCCAGCAGTGCTCCACAGCTCTCCTACGAGCAGTACTTC. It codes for CASSAPQLSYEQYF.

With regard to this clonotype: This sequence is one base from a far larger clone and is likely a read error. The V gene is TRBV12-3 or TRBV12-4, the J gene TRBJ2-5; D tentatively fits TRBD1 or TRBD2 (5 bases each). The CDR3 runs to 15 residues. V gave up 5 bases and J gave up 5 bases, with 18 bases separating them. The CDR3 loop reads CASSGLRGRTETQYF. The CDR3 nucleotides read TGTGCCAGCAGTGGACTTCGGGGCCGGACGGAGACCCAGTACTTC.

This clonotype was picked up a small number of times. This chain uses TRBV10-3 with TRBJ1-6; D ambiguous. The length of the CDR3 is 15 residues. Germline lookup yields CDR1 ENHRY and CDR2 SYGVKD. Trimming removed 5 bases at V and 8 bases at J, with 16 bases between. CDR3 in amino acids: CAISISSPADSPLHF. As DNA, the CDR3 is TGTGCCATCAGTATCTCATCCCCGGCAGATTCACCCCTCCACTTT.

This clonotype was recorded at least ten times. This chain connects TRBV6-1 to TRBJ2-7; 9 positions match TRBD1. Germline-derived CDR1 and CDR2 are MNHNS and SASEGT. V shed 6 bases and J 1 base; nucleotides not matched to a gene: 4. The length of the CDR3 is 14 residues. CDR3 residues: CASSRDRVSYEQYF. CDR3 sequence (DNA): TGTGCCAGCAGCCGGGACAGGGTTTCCTACGAGCAGTACTTC.

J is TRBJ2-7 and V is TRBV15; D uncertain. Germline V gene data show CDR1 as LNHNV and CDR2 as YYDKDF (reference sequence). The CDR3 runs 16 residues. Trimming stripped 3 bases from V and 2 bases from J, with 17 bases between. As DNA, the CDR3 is TGTGCCACCAGCAGGAAAGTCTCCTCGGCGACCTACGAGCAGTACTTC. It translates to CATSRKVSSATYEQYF.

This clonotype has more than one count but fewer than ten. The CDR3 loop is CASSPRQGKEKLFF. The CDR3 DNA follows: TGTGCCAGCTCACCTCGACAGGGGAAGGAAAAACTGTTTTTT. V usage is TRBV18 and J usage is TRBJ1-4; 8 nucleotides align to TRBD1. V was pared by 3 bases and J by 8 bases, with 5 bases of the junction left unmatched. The CDR3 is made up of 14 amino acids. Germline CDR1 is KGHSH and CDR2 is LQKENI.

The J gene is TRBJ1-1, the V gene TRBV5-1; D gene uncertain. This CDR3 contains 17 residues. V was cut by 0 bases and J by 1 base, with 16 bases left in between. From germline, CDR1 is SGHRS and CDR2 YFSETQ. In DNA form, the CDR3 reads TGCGCCAGCAGCTTGGTGTGGCAGAAAAAAAAGAACACTGAAGCTTTCTTT. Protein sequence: CASSLVWQKKKNTEAFF.

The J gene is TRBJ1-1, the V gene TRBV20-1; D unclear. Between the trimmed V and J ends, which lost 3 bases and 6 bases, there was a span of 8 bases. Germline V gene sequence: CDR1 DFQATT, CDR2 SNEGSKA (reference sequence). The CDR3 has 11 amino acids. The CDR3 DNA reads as TGCAGTGCTAGGCCGGTACCTGAAGCTTTCTTT. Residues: CSARPVPEAFF.

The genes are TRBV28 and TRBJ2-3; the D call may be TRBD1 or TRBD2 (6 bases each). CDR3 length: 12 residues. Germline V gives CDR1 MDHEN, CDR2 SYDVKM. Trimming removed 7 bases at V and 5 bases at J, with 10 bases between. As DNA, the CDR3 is TGTGCCAGCACTAAGGGGGGAGATACGCAGTATTTT. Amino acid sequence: CASTKGGDTQYF.

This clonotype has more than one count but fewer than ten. DNA for the CDR3: TGTGCCAGCAGTTTAGAGAGGGTGCGCCAGCCCCAGCATTTT. Amino acids: CASSLERVRQPQHF. The rearrangement joins TRBV12-3 or TRBV12-4 to TRBJ1-5; D uncertain. The V gene lost 1 base and the J gene lost 7 bases, with 11 bases spanning the gap. This CDR3 has 14 amino acids.

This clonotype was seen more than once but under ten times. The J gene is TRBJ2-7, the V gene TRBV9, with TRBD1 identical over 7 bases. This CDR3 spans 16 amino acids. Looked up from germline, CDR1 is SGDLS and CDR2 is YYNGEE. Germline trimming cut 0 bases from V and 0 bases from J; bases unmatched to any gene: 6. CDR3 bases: TGTGCCAGCAGCGTAGAGTCACGGGACAGCTCCTACGAGCAGTACTTC. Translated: CASSVESRDSSYEQYF.

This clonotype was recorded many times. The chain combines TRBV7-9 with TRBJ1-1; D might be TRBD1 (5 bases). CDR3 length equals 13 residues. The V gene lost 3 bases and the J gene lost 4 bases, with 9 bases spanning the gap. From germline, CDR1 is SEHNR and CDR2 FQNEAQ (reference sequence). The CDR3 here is CASSLTVGTEAFF. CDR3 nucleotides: TGTGCCAGCAGCTTGACAGTTGGCACTGAAGCTTTCTTT.

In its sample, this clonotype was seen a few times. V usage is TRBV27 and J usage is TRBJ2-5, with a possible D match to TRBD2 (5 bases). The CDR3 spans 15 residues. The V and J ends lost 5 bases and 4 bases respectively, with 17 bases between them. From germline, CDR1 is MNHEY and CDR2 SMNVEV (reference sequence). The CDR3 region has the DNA TGTGCCAGCAGTCTATGCTCACTAGGTGTAGAGACCCAGTACTTC. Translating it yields CASSLCSLGVETQYF.